Sequencing of this T cell receptor (beta chain) was carried out in a study of cytomegalovirus exposure and HLA in healthy donors. It was with 60 Vbeta and 13 Jbeta primers that the PCR ran. Clones were sequenced by immunoSEQ multiplex PCR, and TCRdb holds only the in-frame ones, with some missing. The sample carries approximately 190,000 clones, roughly 87% recorded once. Germline V gene sequence: CDR1 SQVTM, CDR2 ANQGSEA. The ends were cut back, 6 bases at V and 9 bases at J, with 30 bases in the middle. This CDR3 contains 17 residues. Sequenced input: PBMCs. The rearrangement joins TRBV29-1 to TRBJ2-1, with TRBD2 as a possible D gene (7 bases). This clonotype was sampled from a boy aged 2 to 10 in good health and CMV-seronegative. CDR3 DNA: TGCAGCGTCCCAAGGGGGGGTGACAGCGGGTTGCGGAGTGAGCAGTTCTTC. Amino acids: CSVPRGGDSGLRSEQFF.